Here is one T cell receptor (beta chain) with its context. The length of the CDR3 is 15 residues. Germline lookup yields CDR1 SGHNT and CDR2 YYREEE (reference sequence). The V gene lost 0 bases and the J gene lost 4 bases, with 10 bases spanning the gap. The data were obtained in a study of glioma-infiltrating T cells after dendritic cell vaccination. The immunoSEQ assay amplified TCRB CDR3 from up to roughly 2 ug DNA. Assay used: immunoSEQ multiplex PCR; TCRdb lists only in-frame clones, some missing. Counted here are more than 30,000 clones, over 90% occurring once; the ten biggest clones make up around 2.2%. PBMC were collected before vaccination, two weeks after the third vaccination, and at progression.

This material consisted of blood, taken before dendritic cell vaccination. This chain uses TRBV5-4 with TRBJ2-2, with a tentative D call TRBD1 (5 bases). The clonotype was recovered from a human donor with glioblastoma. The CDR3 is CASSLGGKGTGELFF. CDR3 coding DNA: TGTGCCAGCAGCTTGGGGGGCAAGGGCACCGGGGAGCTGTTTTTT. Drawing the rest from reference TRBV5-4 and TRBJ2-2, the complete variable domain is ETGVTQSPTHLIKTRGQQVTLRCSSQSGHNTVSWYQQALGQGPQFIFQYYREEENGRGNFPPRFSGLQFPNYSSELNVNALELDDSALYLCASSLGGKGTGELFFGEGSRLTVL.